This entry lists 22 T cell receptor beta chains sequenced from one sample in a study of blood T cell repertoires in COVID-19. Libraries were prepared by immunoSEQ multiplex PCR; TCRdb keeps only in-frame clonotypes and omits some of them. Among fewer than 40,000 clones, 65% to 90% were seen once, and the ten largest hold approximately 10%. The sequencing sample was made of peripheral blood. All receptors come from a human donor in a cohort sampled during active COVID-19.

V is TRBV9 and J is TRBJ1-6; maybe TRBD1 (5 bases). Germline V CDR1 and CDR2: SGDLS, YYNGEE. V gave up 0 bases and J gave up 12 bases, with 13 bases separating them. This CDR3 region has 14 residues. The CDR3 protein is CASSVEEGRVPLHF. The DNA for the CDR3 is TGTGCCAGCAGCGTAGAGGAGGGGCGGGTACCCCTCCACTTT.

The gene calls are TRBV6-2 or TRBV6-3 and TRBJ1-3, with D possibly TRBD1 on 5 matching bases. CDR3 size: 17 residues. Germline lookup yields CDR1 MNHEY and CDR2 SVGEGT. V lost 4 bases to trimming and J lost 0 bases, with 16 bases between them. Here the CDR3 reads CASSCLLNRSSGNTIYF. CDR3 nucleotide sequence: TGTGCCAGCAGTTGCCTCCTGAACAGGAGCTCTGGAAACACCATATATTTT.

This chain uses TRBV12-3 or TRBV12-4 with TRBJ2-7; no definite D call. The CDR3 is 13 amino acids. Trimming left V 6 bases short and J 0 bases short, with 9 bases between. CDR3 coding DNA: TGTGCCAGCAGGCGCCGGAGCTCCTACGAGCAGTACTTC. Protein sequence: CASRRRSSYEQYF.

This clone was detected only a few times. The CDR3 DNA follows: TGCGCCAGCAGCCAAGAGCTAACCAAAAACATTCAGTACTTC. Its protein is CASSQELTKNIQYF. The chain employs TRBV4-1 and TRBJ2-4, with D hard to call. The length of the CDR3 is 14 residues. Per germline, CDR1 MGHRA and CDR2 YSYEKL. Between the trimmed V and J ends, which lost 0 bases and 2 bases, there was a span of 5 bases.

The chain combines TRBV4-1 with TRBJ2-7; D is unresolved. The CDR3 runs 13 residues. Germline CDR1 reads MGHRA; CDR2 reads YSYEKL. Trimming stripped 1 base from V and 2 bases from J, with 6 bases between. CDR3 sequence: CASSQAPAYEQYF. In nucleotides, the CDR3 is TGCGCCAGCAGCCAAGCCCCAGCCTACGAGCAGTACTTC.

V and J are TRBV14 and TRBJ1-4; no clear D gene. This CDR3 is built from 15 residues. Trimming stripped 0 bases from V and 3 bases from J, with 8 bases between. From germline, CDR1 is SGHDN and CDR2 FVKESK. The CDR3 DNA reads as TGTGCCAGCAGCCAAGATCCAGGCTCTAATGAAAAACTGTTTTTT. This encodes CASSQDPGSNEKLFF.

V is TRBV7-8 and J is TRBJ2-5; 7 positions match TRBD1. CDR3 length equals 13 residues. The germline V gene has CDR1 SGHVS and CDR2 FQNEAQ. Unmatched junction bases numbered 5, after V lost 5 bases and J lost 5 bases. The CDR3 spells CASSADRRETQYF. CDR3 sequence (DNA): TGTGCCAGCAGCGCGGACAGGCGGGAGACCCAGTACTTC. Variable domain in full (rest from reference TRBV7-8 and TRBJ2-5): GAGVSQSPRYKVAKRGQDVALRCDPISGHVSLFWYQQALGQGPEFLTYFQNEAQLDKSGLPSDRFFAERPEGSVSTLKIQRTQQEDSAVYLCASSADRRETQYFGPGTRLLVL.

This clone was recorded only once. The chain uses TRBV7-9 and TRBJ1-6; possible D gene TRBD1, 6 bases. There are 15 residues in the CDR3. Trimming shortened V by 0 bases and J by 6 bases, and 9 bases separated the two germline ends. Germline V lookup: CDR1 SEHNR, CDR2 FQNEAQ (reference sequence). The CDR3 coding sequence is TGTGCCAGCAGCTTAGCGTCAGGGGTTAATTCACCCCTCCACTTT. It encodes CASSLASGVNSPLHF.

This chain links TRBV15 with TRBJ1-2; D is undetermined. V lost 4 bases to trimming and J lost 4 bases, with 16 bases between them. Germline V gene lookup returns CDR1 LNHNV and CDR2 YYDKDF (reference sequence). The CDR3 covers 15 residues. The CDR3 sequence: CATSTRGAGSYGYTF. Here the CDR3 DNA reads TGTGCCACCAGCACCCGGGGAGCCGGGAGCTATGGCTACACCTTC.

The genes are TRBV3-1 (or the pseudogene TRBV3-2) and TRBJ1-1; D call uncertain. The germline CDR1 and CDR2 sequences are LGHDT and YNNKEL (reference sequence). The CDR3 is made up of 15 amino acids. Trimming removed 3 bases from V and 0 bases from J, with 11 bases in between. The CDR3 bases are TGTGCCAGCAGCCAGGCCCCTGGGCTGAACACTGAAGCTTTCTTT. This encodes CASSQAPGLNTEAFF.

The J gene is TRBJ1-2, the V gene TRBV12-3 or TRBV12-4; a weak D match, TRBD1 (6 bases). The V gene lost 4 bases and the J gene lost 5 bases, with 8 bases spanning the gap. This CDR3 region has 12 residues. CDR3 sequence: CASSSGQYGYTF. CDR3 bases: TGTGCCAGCAGTTCAGGACAGTATGGCTACACCTTC.

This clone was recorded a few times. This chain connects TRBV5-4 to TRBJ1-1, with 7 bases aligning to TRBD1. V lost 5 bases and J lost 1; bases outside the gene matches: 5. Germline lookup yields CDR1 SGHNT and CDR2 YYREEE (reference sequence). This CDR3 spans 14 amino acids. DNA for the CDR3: TGTGCCAGCAGTCCCTCAGGGGGGAACACTGAAGCTTTCTTT. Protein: CASSPSGGNTEAFF.

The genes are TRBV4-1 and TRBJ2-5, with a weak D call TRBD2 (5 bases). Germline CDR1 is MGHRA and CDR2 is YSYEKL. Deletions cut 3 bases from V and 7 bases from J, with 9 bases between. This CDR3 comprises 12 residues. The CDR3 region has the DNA TGCGCCAGCAGCCACCCCGCGGGGACCCAGTACTTC. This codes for CASSHPAGTQYF.

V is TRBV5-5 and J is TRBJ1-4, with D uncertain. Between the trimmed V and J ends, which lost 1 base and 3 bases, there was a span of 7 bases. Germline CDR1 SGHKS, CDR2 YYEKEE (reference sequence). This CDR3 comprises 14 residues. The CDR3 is CASSLLQSNEKLFF. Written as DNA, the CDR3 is TGTGCCAGCAGCTTGTTACAGTCTAATGAAAAACTGTTTTTT.

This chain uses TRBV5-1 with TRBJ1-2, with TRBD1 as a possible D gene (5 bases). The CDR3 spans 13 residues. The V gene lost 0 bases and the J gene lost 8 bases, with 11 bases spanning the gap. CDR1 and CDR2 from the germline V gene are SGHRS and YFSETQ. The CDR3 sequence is CASSLVGTEGYTF. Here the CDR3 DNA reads TGCGCCAGCAGCTTGGTAGGGACTGAAGGCTACACCTTC.

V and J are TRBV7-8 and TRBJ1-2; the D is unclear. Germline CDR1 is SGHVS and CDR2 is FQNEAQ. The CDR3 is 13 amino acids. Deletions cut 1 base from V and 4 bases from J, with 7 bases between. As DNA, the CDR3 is TGTGCCAGCAGCTTAGGGGCAGGCTATGGCTACACCTTC. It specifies CASSLGAGYGYTF.

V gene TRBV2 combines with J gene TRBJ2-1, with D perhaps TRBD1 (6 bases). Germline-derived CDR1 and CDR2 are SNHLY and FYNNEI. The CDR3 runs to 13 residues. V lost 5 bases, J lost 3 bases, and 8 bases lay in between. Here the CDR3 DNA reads TGTGCCAGCAGTAAGGACAGCTACAATGAGCAGTTCTTC. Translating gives CASSKDSYNEQFF.

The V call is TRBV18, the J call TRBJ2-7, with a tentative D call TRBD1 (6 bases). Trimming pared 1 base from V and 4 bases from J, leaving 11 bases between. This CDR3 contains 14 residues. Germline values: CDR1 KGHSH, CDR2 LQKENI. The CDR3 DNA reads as TGTGCCAGCTCACCACAGGGGGAAGGGTACGAGCAGTACTTC. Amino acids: CASSPQGEGYEQYF. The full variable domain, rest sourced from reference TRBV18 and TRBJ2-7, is NAGVMQNPRHLVRRRGQEARLRCSPMKGHSHVYWYRQLPEEGLKFMVYLQKENIIDESGMPKERFSAEFPKEGPSILRIQQVVRGDSAAYFCASSPQGEGYEQYFGPGTRLTVT.

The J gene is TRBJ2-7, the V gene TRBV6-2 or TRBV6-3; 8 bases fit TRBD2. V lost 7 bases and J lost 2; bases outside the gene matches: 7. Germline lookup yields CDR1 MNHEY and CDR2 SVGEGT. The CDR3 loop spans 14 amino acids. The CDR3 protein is CASIPSGSTYEQYF. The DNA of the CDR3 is TGTGCCAGCATCCCCAGCGGGAGTACCTACGAGCAGTACTTC.

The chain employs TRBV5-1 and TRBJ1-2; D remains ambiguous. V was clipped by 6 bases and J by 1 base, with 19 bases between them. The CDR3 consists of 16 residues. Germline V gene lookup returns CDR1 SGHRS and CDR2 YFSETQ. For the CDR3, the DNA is TGCGCCAGCAACGAATTGGGAGACCGAGATAACTATGGCTACACCTTC. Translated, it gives CASNELGDRDNYGYTF.

The CDR3 bases are TGTGCCAGCAGCTGGGGCGGGACAGGGTCGAACACTGAAGCTTTCTTT. Encoded protein: CASSWGGTGSNTEAFF. This chain connects TRBV5-6 to TRBJ1-1, with TRBD1 matching 9 bases. The germline V gene has CDR1 SGHDT and CDR2 YYEEEE. V gave up 3 bases and J gave up 1 base; unmatched junction bases: 7. This CDR3 comprises 16 residues.

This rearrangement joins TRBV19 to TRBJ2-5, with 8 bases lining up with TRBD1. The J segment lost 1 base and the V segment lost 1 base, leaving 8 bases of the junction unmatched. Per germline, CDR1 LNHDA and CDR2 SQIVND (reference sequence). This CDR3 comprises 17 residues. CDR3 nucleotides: TGTGCCAGTAGTATAGGGGCGGGACAGGTGATCCAAGAGACCCAGTACTTC. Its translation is CASSIGAGQVIQETQYF.